This TCR beta chain was documented in a study of Tregs in tolerant kidney transplant recipients. Produced via immunoSEQ multiplex PCR; TCRdb's table is partial and in-frame only. The table includes around 50,000 clones, over 70% detected once. CDR1 is MNHNS and CDR2 is SASEGT in the germline V gene. This CDR3 spans 17 amino acids. V lost 4 bases to trimming and J lost 3 bases; unmatched junction nucleotides: 8. Concerning this clone: The target antigen is unknown.

Study observations and caveats: Biological reproducibility was not directly addressed in this study. Findings come from small patient numbers and require larger validation.

CD4+CD25+CD127- Tregs, CD4+CD25- non-Tregs, CD4 and CD8 cells were sorted. This chain uses TRBV6-1 with TRBJ2-2, with TRBD2 identical over 10 bases. Specimen: CD4+ T cells from blood. The receptor was isolated from a human donor in good health. The CDR3 region is CASSAISGGYYTGELFF. The CDR3 DNA is TGTGCCAGCAGTGCTATTAGCGGGGGGTATTACACCGGGGAGCTGTTTTTT.